Below are 4 T cell receptor beta chains sequenced from a single sample in a study of shared clonotypes between healthy human individuals. The data were produced by immunoSEQ multiplex PCR, yet TCRdb's version contains in-frame clones alone and is incomplete. The table lists roughly 1,000,000 clones, more than 75% of them singletons, with 0.5% to 0.6% in the top ten. The source material was memory CD4+ T cells from PBMCs. Noted subset: CD45RA-negative fraction. These receptors came from a man younger than 35 in good health. Some clones in this sample may be carry-over from other donors' samples.

This chain uses TRBV7-2 with TRBJ2-7; D gene unclear. The CDR3 is 14 amino acids. Germline values: CDR1 SGHTA, CDR2 FQGNSA. Deletions cut 5 bases from V and 5 bases from J, with 16 bases between. CDR3 nucleotide sequence: TGTGCCAGCAGCCCTGGGCGGCGTAGGCACGAGCAGTACTTC. It is translated as CASSPGRRRHEQYF.

Concerning this clone itself: This sample includes further DNA sequences coding for the same CDR3. J is TRBJ1-3 and V is TRBV5-5; tentatively, D is TRBD1 (6 bases). The germline V and J ends were trimmed by 1 base and 0 bases, with 8 bases remaining between them. CDR3 length: 15 residues. From germline, CDR1 is SGHKS and CDR2 YYEKEE (reference sequence). The CDR3 bases are TGTGCCAGCAGCTTGCAGGGGTCCTCTGGAAACACCATATATTTT. Translated, it gives CASSLQGSSGNTIYF. The whole variable domain, filled in from reference TRBV5-5 and TRBJ1-3, reads DAGVTQSPTHLIKTRGQQVTLRCSPISGHKSVSWYQQVLGQGPQFIFQYYEKEERGRGNFPDRFSARQFPNYSSELNVNALLLGDSALYLCASSLQGSSGNTIYFGEGSWLTVV.

The chain joins TRBV2 to TRBJ2-5; D remains unclear. The germline V and J ends were trimmed by 7 bases and 1 base, with 16 bases remaining between them. This CDR3 has 15 amino acids. Germline CDR1 reads SNHLY; CDR2 reads FYNNEI. CDR3 region: CASTPQTELQETQYF. The CDR3 DNA reads as TGTGCCAGCACCCCCCAAACAGAACTCCAAGAGACCCAGTACTTC.

V usage is TRBV5-1 and J usage is TRBJ2-1; 7 bases line up with TRBD1. Germline trimming cut 4 bases from V and 7 bases from J; bases unmatched to any gene: 11. CDR1 SGHRS and CDR2 YFSETQ come from the germline V gene. The CDR3 sequence is 15 residues long. CDR3 nucleotides: TGCGCCAGCAGCGGAACTAGGGGGCAGGGGAATGAGCAGTTCTTC. This codes for CASSGTRGQGNEQFF.